The 26 T cell receptor beta chains listed next were all sequenced from one sample in a study of blood T cell repertoires in COVID-19. The method was immunoSEQ multiplex PCR; TCRdb's version includes in-frame clones alone and lacks a portion of them. This sample has about 220,000 clones, with roughly four fifths found just once. Sequenced material: PBMCs or T cells enriched from blood (not recorded which). These TCRs come from a woman aged 60 to 75 who had recovered from COVID-19.

This chain joins TRBV19 and TRBJ1-5; unclear D gene. CDR1 and CDR2 (germline): LNHDA, SQIVND (reference sequence). This CDR3 spans 13 amino acids. V was clipped by 4 bases and J by 5 bases, with 9 bases between them. The CDR3 nucleotides are TGTGCCAGTAGTACGACACCTTATCAGCCCCAGCATTTT. This translates into CASSTTPYQPQHF.

The count of this clone is one. J is TRBJ2-3 and V is TRBV19; 10 bases line up with TRBD1. The CDR3 is made up of 16 amino acids. Germline CDR1 LNHDA, CDR2 SQIVND (reference sequence). The junction had 7 bases not matched to a gene; V was cut back by 5 bases and J by 2 bases. CDR3 nucleotides: TGTGCCAGTAGTTTGACGGGACAGGGGCACACAGATACGCAGTATTTT. Its protein is CASSLTGQGHTDTQYF.

The chain joins TRBV18 to TRBJ1-1, with D possibly matching TRBD1 (5 bases). CDR1 and CDR2 (germline): KGHSH, LQKENI. Trimming removed 0 bases from V and 4 bases from J, with 12 bases in between. The CDR3 has 15 amino acids. Written as DNA, the CDR3 is TGTGCCAGCTCACCACCGATCGGGGGTACCACTGAAGCTTTCTTT. Protein product: CASSPPIGGTTEAFF.

Here the CDR3 reads CASTGQGAEKLFF. CDR3 nucleotide sequence: TGTGCCAGTACCGGACAGGGGGCAGAAAAACTGTTTTTT. The genes are TRBV19 and TRBJ1-4; TRBD1 aligns across 11 bases. Trimming took 7 bases from V and 8 from J; bases not matched to a gene: 3. The length of the CDR3 is 13 residues. From germline, CDR1 is LNHDA and CDR2 SQIVND (reference sequence).

The chain uses TRBV9 and TRBJ2-2; 8 bases fit TRBD1. The V gene's germline CDR1 is SGDLS and CDR2 YYNGEE. J lost 5 bases, V lost 4 bases, and 4 bases had no gene match. This CDR3 contains 14 residues. The chain's CDR3 is CASSTRTGTGELFF. CDR3 nucleotides: TGTGCCAGCAGCACCCGGACAGGGACCGGGGAGCTGTTTTTT.

The DNA for the CDR3 is TGTGCCAGCAGCCAGGGGGCTTCTACCTACAATGAGCAGTTCTTC. Translated: CASSQGASTYNEQFF. This chain links TRBV7-2 with TRBJ2-1, with 8 bases fitting TRBD1. The CDR3 runs to 15 residues. V lost 5 bases and J lost 2; bases outside the gene matches: 5. Germline loops: CDR1 SGHTA, CDR2 FQGNSA. Variable domain in full (rest from reference TRBV7-2 and TRBJ2-1): GAGVSQSPSNKVTEKGKDVELRCDPISGHTALYWYRQSLGQGLEFLIYFQGNSAPDKSGLPSDRFSAERTGGSVSTLTIQRTQQEDSAVYLCASSQGASTYNEQFFGPGTRLTVL.

This clone has only one observation. The rearrangement links TRBV2 to TRBJ1-1; a weak D match, TRBD1 (5 bases). The CDR3 runs 15 residues. V lost 3 bases, J lost 4 bases, and 15 bases lay in between. Germline CDR1 reads SNHLY; CDR2 reads FYNNEI. The CDR3 here is CASSDGVREGTEAFF. CDR3 coding DNA: TGTGCCAGCAGTGACGGGGTCAGGGAGGGCACTGAAGCTTTCTTT.

The V call is TRBV6-5, the J call TRBJ2-5, with 7 nucleotides matching TRBD1. J lost 2 bases, V lost 7 bases, and 4 bases had no gene match. The CDR3 is 13 residues long. Germline CDR1 MNHEY, CDR2 SVGAGI. The CDR3 protein is CASNRDSQETQYF. CDR3 nucleotides: TGTGCCAGCAACCGGGACAGTCAAGAGACCCAGTACTTC.

The chain links TRBV5-4 to TRBJ2-3, with 11 positions matching TRBD2. CDR1 is SGHNT, CDR2 YYREEE, per germline (reference sequence). CDR3 length: 15 residues. Losses at the gene ends were 9 bases for V and 6 bases for J; bases not matched to a gene: 12. CDR3 sequence (DNA): TGTGCCACCCAGGCCCCTAGCGGGGGGCGGGATACGCAGTATTTT. Protein product: CATQAPSGGRDTQYF.

This clone was recorded once. The V call is TRBV19, the J call TRBJ1-5, with TRBD1 identical over 8 bases. CDR1 LNHDA and CDR2 SQIVND come from the germline V gene (reference sequence). Losses at the gene ends were 5 bases for V and 7 bases for J; bases not matched to a gene: 4. This CDR3 comprises 13 residues. In DNA, the CDR3 is TGTGCCAGTAGTTCGACAGGGGAGCAGCCCCAGCATTTT. As protein: CASSSTGEQPQHF. Full variable domain (missing parts from reference TRBV19 and TRBJ1-5): DGGITQSPKYLFRKEGQNVTLSCEQNLNHDAMYWYRQDPGQGLRLIYYSQIVNDFQKGDIAEGYSVSREKKESFPLTVTSAQKNPTAFYLCASSSTGEQPQHFGDGTRLSIL.

The chain is built from TRBV19 and TRBJ1-5; D is uncertain. This CDR3 spans 14 amino acids. V was shortened by 1 base and J by 3 bases, with 7 bases between the two germline ends. Germline CDR1 LNHDA, CDR2 SQIVND (reference sequence). CDR3 loop: CASSIGQFNQPQHF. The CDR3 DNA is TGTGCCAGTAGTATAGGTCAGTTCAATCAGCCCCAGCATTTT.

The chain joins TRBV6-5 to TRBJ2-5, with D tentatively TRBD1 (5 bases). Germline V CDR1 and CDR2: MNHEY, SVGAGI. The CDR3 is 13 amino acids. V lost 2 bases and J lost 3, with 7 bases in between. CDR3 region: CASSYADKETQYF. As DNA, the CDR3 is TGTGCCAGCAGTTACGCGGACAAAGAGACCCAGTACTTC.

This chain joins TRBV12-3 or TRBV12-4 and TRBJ2-7; tentatively, D is TRBD1 (6 bases). CDR3 length: 13 residues. Trimming removed 6 bases at V and 7 bases at J, with 16 bases between. CDR3 loop: CASSIDRWIEQYF. The CDR3 DNA reads as TGTGCCAGCAGCATCGACAGGTGGATAGAGCAGTACTTC.

J is TRBJ2-7 and V is TRBV6-1; TRBD1 matches 10 bases. The CDR3 runs to 15 residues. Germline V lookup: CDR1 MNHNS, CDR2 SASEGT. V shed 3 bases and J 3 bases; nucleotides not matched to a gene: 5. The CDR3 here is CASSDLGQGIYEQYF. The CDR3 DNA sequence: TGTGCCAGCAGTGACCTGGGACAGGGGATCTACGAGCAGTACTTC.

The DNA for the CDR3 is TGTGCCAGTAGTAATTTCGTGAGGAGCAATCAGCCCCAGCATTTT. It is translated as CASSNFVRSNQPQHF. The chain employs TRBV19 and TRBJ1-5; no firm D call. The CDR3 runs 15 residues. Germline V gene sequence: CDR1 LNHDA, CDR2 SQIVND (reference sequence). Trimming pared 4 bases from V and 1 base from J, leaving 11 bases between.

The chain is built from TRBV6-5 and TRBJ2-2, with TRBD2 identical over 7 bases. The CDR3 runs 14 residues. Germline CDR1 is MNHEY and CDR2 is SVGAGI. The J segment lost 6 bases and the V segment lost 7 bases, leaving 8 bases of the junction unmatched. The CDR3 DNA sequence: TGTGCCAGCATTCGGACTAGGGGCTCCGGGGAGCTGTTTTTT. Residues: CASIRTRGSGELFF.

The CDR3 here is CSVSLLTGRTEAFF. The CDR3 DNA reads TGCAGCGTATCCCTCCTCACAGGGCGCACTGAAGCTTTCTTT. The rearrangement uses TRBV29-1 and TRBJ1-1; TRBD1 is a possible D gene (6 bases). Trimming removed 6 bases from V and 4 bases from J, with 18 bases in between. The CDR3 loop spans 14 amino acids. Germline values: CDR1 SQVTM, CDR2 ANQGSEA.

This clone was recorded once. The rearrangement joins TRBV29-1 to TRBJ2-5; 8 nucleotides match TRBD1. Germline loops: CDR1 SQVTM, CDR2 ANQGSEA. V lost 7 bases and J lost 5; bases outside the gene matches: 12. This CDR3 has 14 residues. The CDR3 region is CSAETGVPGETQYF. The CDR3 DNA follows: TGCAGCGCCGAGACAGGGGTACCGGGCGAGACCCAGTACTTC.

The rearrangement links TRBV5-6 to TRBJ2-2, with 10 positions matching TRBD1. CDR1 is SGHDT and CDR2 is YYEEEE in the germline V gene. The CDR3 runs 15 residues. V shed 2 bases, J shed 5 bases, and the junction held 3 bases outside the gene matches. In nucleotides, the CDR3 is TGTGCCAGCAGCTTTTTGGGACAGGGGACCGGGGAGCTGTTTTTT. The encoded protein is CASSFLGQGTGELFF. The full variable domain, in which reference TRBV5-6 and TRBJ2-2 provide the parts outside the CDR3, is DAGVTQSPTHLIKTRGQQVTLRCSPKSGHDTVSWYQQALGQGPQFIFQYYEEEERQRGNFPDRFSGHQFPNYSSELNVNALLLGDSALYLCASSFLGQGTGELFFGEGSRLTVL.

CDR3 residues: CASSRQRDSGNTIYF. The CDR3 DNA reads TGTGCCAGCAGCCGACAGCGGGACTCTGGAAACACCATATATTTT. This chain uses TRBV7-9 with TRBJ1-3; D possibly corresponds to TRBD1 (5 bases). The CDR3 has 15 amino acids. Looked up from germline, CDR1 is SEHNR and CDR2 is FQNEAQ (reference sequence). Trimming removed 5 bases from V and 0 bases from J, with 11 bases in between.

A few counts support this clone. In the same sample, other DNA sequences code for this CDR3. The genes are TRBV6-5 and TRBJ2-6; maybe TRBD2 (5 bases). The V end lost 6 bases, the J end lost 0 bases, and 9 bases lay between the germline ends. The CDR3 spans 15 residues. Germline V gene sequence: CDR1 MNHEY, CDR2 SVGAGI. The CDR3 DNA is TGTGCCAGCAGCCCCCGGGGCTCTGGGGCCAACGTCCTGACTTTC. This encodes CASSPRGSGANVLTF.

The chain employs TRBV9 and TRBJ1-2; maybe TRBD1 (6 bases). Germline V gene data show CDR1 as SGDLS and CDR2 as YYNGEE. Deletions cut 1 base from V and 5 bases from J, with 15 bases between. This CDR3 is 15 amino acids long. CDR3 loop: CASSVLDSQGYGYTF. CDR3 coding DNA: TGTGCCAGCAGCGTACTTGACTCCCAGGGGTATGGCTACACCTTC.

This clone was detected only a few times. This chain links TRBV13 with TRBJ1-2, with 7 bases that match TRBD1. The CDR3 totals 16 residues. Trimming cost V 7 bases and J 3 bases; bases outside gene matches: 14. Germline-derived CDR1 and CDR2 are PRHDT and FYEKMQ (reference sequence). This chain's CDR3 is CASMAGQLGSDYGYTF. Here the CDR3 DNA reads TGTGCCAGCATGGCGGGACAGTTGGGATCCGACTATGGCTACACCTTC.

The genes are TRBV5-1 and TRBJ1-1; D gene ambiguous. V was shortened by 4 bases and J by 11 bases, with 15 bases between the two germline ends. Germline CDR1 is SGHRS and CDR2 is YFSETQ. This CDR3 is 12 amino acids long. CDR3 sequence (DNA): TGCGCCAGCAGCGCGGACGGCCGGAGGGCTTTCTTT. It yields the protein CASSADGRRAFF.

This clone was seen many times. The V call is TRBV6-5, the J call TRBJ2-3; 8 bases map to TRBD2. The V gene's germline CDR1 is MNHEY and CDR2 SVGAGI. V shed 1 base and J 3 bases; nucleotides not matched to a gene: 0. This CDR3 is built from 14 residues. The CDR3 coding sequence is TGTGCCAGCAGTTACTTAGCGGGGACAGATACGCAGTATTTT. This codes for CASSYLAGTDTQYF.

This sequence joins TRBV19 and TRBJ1-5; perhaps TRBD1 as D (5 bases). The V and J ends lost 9 bases and 0 bases respectively, with 18 bases between them. From germline, CDR1 is LNHDA and CDR2 SQIVND (reference sequence). The CDR3 is 16 residues long. The CDR3 reads CASRRGDSNSNQPQHF. CDR3 in DNA: TGTGCCAGCCGGCGGGGGGACTCAAATAGCAATCAGCCCCAGCATTTT.